This T cell receptor beta chain comes out of a study of T cells in Graves' hyperthyroidism and ophthalmopathy. This clonotype has ten or more counts. CDR3 size: 17 residues. The trim removed 5 bases at V and 2 bases at J, leaving 13 bases unmatched. The V gene's germline CDR1 is MNHNS and CDR2 SASEGT. RNA transcripts served as the template for amplifying TCR beta CDR3 regions. The primer set for the first-round RT-PCR of the TCR CDR3 was HTBI. TCRdb used MiXCR to reprocess the multiplex PCR reads, holding one entry per CDR3 protein. This sample has a few hundred thousand distinct CDR3 sequences, with roughly 14% found just once.

Sequenced material: blood. This sequence joins TRBV6-1 and TRBJ2-7, with 9 bases aligning to TRBD2. This clonotype was sampled from a woman in her twenties or thirties with Graves' ophthalmopathy. DNA for the CDR3: TGTGCCAGCAGTCCATACCCCCCGGGACTAGCTCCCTACGAGCAGTACTTC. This sequence encodes CASSPYPPGLAPYEQYF.